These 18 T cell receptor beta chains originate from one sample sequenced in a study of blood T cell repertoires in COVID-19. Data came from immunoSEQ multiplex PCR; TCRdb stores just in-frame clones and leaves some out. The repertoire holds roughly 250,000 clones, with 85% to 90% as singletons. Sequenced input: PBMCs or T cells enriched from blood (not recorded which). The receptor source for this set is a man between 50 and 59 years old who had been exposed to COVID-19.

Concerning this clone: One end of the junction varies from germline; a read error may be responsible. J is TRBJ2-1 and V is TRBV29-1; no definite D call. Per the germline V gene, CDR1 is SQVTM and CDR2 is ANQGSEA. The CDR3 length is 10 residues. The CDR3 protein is CSSLYNEQFF. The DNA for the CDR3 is TGTAGTAGCTTATACAATGAGCAGTTCTTC.

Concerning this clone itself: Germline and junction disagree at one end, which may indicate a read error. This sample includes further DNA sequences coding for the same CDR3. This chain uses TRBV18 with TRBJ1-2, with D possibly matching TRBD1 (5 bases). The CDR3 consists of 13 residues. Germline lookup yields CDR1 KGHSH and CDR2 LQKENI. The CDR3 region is CASSPTANYGYTF. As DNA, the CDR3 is TGTGCCAGCTCACCGACAGCTAACTATGGTTACACCTTC.

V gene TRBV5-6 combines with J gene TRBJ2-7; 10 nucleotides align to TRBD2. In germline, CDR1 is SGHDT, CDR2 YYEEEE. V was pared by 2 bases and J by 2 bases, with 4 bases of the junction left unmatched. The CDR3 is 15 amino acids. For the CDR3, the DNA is TGTGCCAGCAGCTTAGCGGGGGGGCGACCCTACGAGCAGTACTTC. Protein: CASSLAGGRPYEQYF.

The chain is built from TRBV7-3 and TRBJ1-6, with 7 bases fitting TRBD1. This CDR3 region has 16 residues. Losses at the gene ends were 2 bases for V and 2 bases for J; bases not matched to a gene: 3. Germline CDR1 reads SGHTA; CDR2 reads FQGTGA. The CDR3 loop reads CASSLQGGTYNSPLHF. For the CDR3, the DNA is TGTGCCAGCAGCTTACAAGGGGGCACCTATAATTCACCCCTCCACTTT.

The CDR3 sequence: CAWEPGNTEAFF. As DNA, the CDR3 is TGTGCCTGGGAACCGGGTAACACTGAAGCTTTCTTT. V is TRBV30 and J is TRBJ1-1; D call uncertain. V gave up 5 bases and J gave up 2 bases, with 9 bases separating them. Germline CDR1 is GTSNPN and CDR2 is SVGIG (reference sequence). The CDR3 has 12 amino acids.

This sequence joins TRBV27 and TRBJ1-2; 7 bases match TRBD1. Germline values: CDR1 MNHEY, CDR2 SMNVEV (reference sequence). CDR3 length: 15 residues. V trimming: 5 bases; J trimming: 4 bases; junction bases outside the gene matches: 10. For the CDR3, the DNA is TGTGCCAGCAGTGTGGCAGGGGGGATAATCTATGGCTACACCTTC. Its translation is CASSVAGGIIYGYTF.

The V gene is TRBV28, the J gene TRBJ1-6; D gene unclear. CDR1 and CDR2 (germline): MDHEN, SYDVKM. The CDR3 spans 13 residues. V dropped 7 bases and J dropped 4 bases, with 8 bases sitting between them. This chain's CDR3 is CASIPEYNSPLHF. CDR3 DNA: TGTGCCAGCATTCCGGAGTATAATTCACCCCTCCACTTT.

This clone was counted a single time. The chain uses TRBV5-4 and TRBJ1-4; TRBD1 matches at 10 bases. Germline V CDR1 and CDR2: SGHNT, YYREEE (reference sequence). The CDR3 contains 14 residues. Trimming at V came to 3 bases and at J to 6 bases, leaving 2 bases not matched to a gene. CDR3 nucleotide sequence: TGTGCCAGCAGCTGGGACAGGGGAGATGAAAAACTGTTTTTT. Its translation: CASSWDRGDEKLFF. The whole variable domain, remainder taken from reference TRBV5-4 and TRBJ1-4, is ETGVTQSPTHLIKTRGQQVTLRCSSQSGHNTVSWYQQALGQGPQFIFQYYREEENGRGNFPPRFSGLQFPNYSSELNVNALELDDSALYLCASSWDRGDEKLFFGSGTQLSVL.

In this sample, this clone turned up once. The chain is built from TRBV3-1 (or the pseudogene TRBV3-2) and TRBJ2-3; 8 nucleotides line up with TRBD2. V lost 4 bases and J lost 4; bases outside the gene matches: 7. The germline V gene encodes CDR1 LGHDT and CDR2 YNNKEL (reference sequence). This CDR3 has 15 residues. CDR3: CASSRRTSPPDTQYF. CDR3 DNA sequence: TGTGCCAGCAGCCGAAGGACTAGCCCCCCAGATACGCAGTATTTT.

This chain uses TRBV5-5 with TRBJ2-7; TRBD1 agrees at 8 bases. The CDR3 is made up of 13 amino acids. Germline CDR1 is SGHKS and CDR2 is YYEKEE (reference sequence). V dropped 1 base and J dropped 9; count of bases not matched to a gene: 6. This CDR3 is CASSLWTGFVQYF. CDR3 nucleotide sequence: TGTGCCAGCAGCTTGTGGACAGGGTTTGTGCAGTACTTC. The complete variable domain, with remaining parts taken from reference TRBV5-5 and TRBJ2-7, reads DAGVTQSPTHLIKTRGQQVTLRCSPISGHKSVSWYQQVLGQGPQFIFQYYEKEERGRGNFPDRFSARQFPNYSSELNVNALLLGDSALYLCASSLWTGFVQYFGPGTRLTVT.

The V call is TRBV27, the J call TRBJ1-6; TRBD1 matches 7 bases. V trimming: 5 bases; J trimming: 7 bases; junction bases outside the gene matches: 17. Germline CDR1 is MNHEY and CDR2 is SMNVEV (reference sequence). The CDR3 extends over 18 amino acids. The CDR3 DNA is TGTGCCAGCAGTACATTTCCCGGGACAGATTTTTTAAATTCACCCCTCCACTTT. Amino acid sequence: CASSTFPGTDFLNSPLHF.

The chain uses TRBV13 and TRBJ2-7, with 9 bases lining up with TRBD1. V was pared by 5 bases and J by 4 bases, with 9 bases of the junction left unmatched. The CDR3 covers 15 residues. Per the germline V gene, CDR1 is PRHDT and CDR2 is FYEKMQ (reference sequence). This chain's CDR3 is CASSPGGQGIYEQYF. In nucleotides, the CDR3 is TGTGCCAGCAGCCCTGGCGGACAGGGGATTTACGAGCAGTACTTC.

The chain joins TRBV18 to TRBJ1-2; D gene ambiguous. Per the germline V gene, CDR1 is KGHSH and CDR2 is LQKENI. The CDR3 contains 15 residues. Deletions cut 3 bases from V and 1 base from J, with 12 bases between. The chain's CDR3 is CASSPSTNDNYGYTF. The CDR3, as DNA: TGTGCCAGCTCACCTAGTACCAACGATAACTATGGCTACACCTTC.

CDR3 sequence: CASRMDRINTEAFF. CDR3 in DNA: TGTGCCAGCAGGATGGACAGGATTAACACTGAAGCTTTCTTT. The genes are TRBV27 and TRBJ1-1; 7 bases map to TRBD1. J lost 2 bases, V lost 6 bases, and 6 bases had no gene match. Germline CDR1 and CDR2: MNHEY and SMNVEV (reference sequence). The CDR3 is 14 residues long.

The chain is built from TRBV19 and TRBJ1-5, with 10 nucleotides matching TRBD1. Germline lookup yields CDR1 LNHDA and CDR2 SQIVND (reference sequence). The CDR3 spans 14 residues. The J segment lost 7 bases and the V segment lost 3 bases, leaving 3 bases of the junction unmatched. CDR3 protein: CASSIDRGRQPQHF. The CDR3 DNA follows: TGTGCCAGTAGTATTGACAGGGGGCGACAGCCCCAGCATTTT.

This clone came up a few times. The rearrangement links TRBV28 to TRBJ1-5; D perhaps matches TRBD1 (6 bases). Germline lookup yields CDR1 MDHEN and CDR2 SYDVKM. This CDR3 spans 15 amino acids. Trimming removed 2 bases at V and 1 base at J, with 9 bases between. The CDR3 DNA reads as TGTGCCAGCAGTTTACCCAGGGGCAGCAATCAGCCCCAGCATTTT. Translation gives CASSLPRGSNQPQHF.

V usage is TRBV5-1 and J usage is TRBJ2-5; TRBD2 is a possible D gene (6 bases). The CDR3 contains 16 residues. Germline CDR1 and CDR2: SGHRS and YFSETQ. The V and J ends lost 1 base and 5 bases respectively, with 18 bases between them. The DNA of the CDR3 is TGCGCCAGCAGCTTGTTTGGGACCCCAGGAGGGGAGACCCAGTACTTC. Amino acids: CASSLFGTPGGETQYF. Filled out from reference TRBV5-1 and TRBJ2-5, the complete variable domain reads KAGVTQTPRYLIKTRGQQVTLSCSPISGHRSVSWYQQTPGQGLQFLFEYFSETQRNKGNFPGRFSGRQFSNSRSEMNVSTLELGDSALYLCASSLFGTPGGETQYFGPGTRLLVL.

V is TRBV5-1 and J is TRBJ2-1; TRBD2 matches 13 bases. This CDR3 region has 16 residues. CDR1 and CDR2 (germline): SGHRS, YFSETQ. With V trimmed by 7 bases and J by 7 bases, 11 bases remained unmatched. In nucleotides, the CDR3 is TGCGCCAGCTCCGGACTAGCGGGAGCGCCGGGAAATGAGCAGTTCTTC. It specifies CASSGLAGAPGNEQFF.